Each of the 7 T cell receptor beta chains below was sequenced from the same sample in a study of cytomegalovirus exposure and HLA in healthy donors. Profiling relied on immunoSEQ multiplex PCR, and the TCRdb table lists in-frame clones only, not all of them. The top ten clones hold 2.8% of a sample with around 200,000 clones, 84% of them seen once. Sequencing used PBMCs. Receptors were obtained from a young woman in good health and CMV-seropositive.

DNA for the CDR3: TGTGCCAGCAGCTTTCAGGGGGCCCTGAACACTGAAGCTTTCTTT. The encoded protein is CASSFQGALNTEAFF. V gene TRBV5-6 combines with J gene TRBJ1-1, with 8 positions matching TRBD1. The CDR3 extends over 15 amino acids. The ends lost 2 bases at V and 0 bases at J; junction bases unmatched: 3. From germline, CDR1 is SGHDT and CDR2 YYEEEE.

This clone was picked up one time. This chain links TRBV18 with TRBJ2-3, with TRBD2 identical over 9 bases. Unmatched junction bases numbered 3, after V lost 2 bases and J lost 0 bases. The CDR3 runs to 16 residues. CDR1 and CDR2 from the germline V gene are KGHSH and LQKENI. CDR3 coding DNA: TGTGCCAGCTCACCAATCACTAGCGGGAGCACAGATACGCAGTATTTT. As protein: CASSPITSGSTDTQYF. Full variable domain (missing parts from reference TRBV18 and TRBJ2-3): NAGVMQNPRHLVRRRGQEARLRCSPMKGHSHVYWYRQLPEEGLKFMVYLQKENIIDESGMPKERFSAEFPKEGPSILRIQQVVRGDSAAYFCASSPITSGSTDTQYFGPGTRLTVL.

The V and J genes are TRBV5-1 and TRBJ2-3; 8 bases match TRBD2. Unmatched junction bases numbered 11, after V lost 0 bases and J lost 2 bases. Germline-derived CDR1 and CDR2 are SGHRS and YFSETQ. The CDR3 is 18 amino acids. The CDR3 sequence: CASSLGRAGALTTDTQYF. The CDR3 coding sequence is TGCGCCAGCAGCTTGGGGCGAGCGGGGGCACTTACCACAGATACGCAGTATTTT.

Comments on this clone: At the DNA level, this CDR3 is encoded by other sequences in the same sample as well. This rearrangement joins TRBV7-2 to TRBJ1-5; tentative D call: TRBD1 (6 bases). CDR3 size: 13 residues. Germline assignment: CDR1 SGHTA and CDR2 FQGNSA. V gave up 2 bases and J gave up 4 bases, with 6 bases separating them. CDR3 sequence reads: CASSLRGNQPQHF. In DNA, the CDR3 is TGTGCCAGCAGCTTAAGGGGGAATCAGCCCCAGCATTTT.

This chain links TRBV5-1 with TRBJ2-3; D unclear. CDR1 is SGHRS and CDR2 is YFSETQ in the germline V gene. CDR3 length: 13 amino acids. V was trimmed by 1 base and J by 6 bases, leaving 9 bases between them. CDR3 bases: TGCGCCAGCAGCTTGCAAATCCGGGATACGCAGTATTTT. Its protein product is CASSLQIRDTQYF.

This clone has a handful of counts. The rearrangement joins TRBV9 to TRBJ1-1; D unresolved. Trimming took off 5 bases at V and 0 bases at J, with 11 bases between the two ends. The germline V gene encodes CDR1 SGDLS and CDR2 YYNGEE. The CDR3 is made up of 14 amino acids. The CDR3 nucleotides are TGTGCCAGCAGTCCACGGAGTTTGAACACTGAAGCTTTCTTT. It is translated as CASSPRSLNTEAFF.

This clone was counted once. This chain connects TRBV15 to TRBJ1-3; D unclear. Germline V gene data show CDR1 as LNHNV and CDR2 as YYDKDF (reference sequence). The CDR3 runs 16 residues. Trimming cost V 0 bases and J 0 bases, with 9 bases left between them. The CDR3 here is CATSRDPTFSGNTIYF. DNA of the CDR3: TGTGCCACCAGCAGAGATCCGACATTCTCTGGAAACACCATATATTTT.